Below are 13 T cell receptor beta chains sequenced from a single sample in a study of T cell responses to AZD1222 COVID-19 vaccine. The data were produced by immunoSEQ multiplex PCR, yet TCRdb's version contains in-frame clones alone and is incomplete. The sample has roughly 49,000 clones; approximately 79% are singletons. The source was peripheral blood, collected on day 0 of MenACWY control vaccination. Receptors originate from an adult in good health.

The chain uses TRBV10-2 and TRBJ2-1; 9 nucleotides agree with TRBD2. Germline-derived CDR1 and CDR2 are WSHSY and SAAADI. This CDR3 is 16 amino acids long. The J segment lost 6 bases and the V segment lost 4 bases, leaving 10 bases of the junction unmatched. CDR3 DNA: TGCGCCAGCAGTGTAGTCCGCCTAGCGGGATTCAATGAGCAGTTCTTC. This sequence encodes CASSVVRLAGFNEQFF.

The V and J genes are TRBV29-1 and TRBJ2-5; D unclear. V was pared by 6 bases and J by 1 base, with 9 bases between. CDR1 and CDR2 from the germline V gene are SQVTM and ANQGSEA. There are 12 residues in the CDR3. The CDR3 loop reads CSVSLAQETQYF. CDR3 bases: TGCAGCGTGTCCTTGGCCCAAGAGACCCAGTACTTC.

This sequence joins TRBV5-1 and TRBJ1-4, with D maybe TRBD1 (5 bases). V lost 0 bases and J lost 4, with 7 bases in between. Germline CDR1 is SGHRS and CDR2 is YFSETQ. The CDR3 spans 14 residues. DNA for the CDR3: TGCGCCAGCAGCTTGGGACAGTTTAATGAAAAACTGTTTTTT. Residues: CASSLGQFNEKLFF.

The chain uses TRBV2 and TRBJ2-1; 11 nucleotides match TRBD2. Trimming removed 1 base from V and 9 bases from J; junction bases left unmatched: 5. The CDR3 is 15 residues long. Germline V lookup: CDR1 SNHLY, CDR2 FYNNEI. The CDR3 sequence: CASSEVASGGSEQFF. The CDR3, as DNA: TGTGCCAGCAGTGAAGTGGCTAGCGGGGGGAGTGAGCAGTTCTTC.

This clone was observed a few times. CDR3: CASSEARRRVQKLFF. CDR3 nucleotide sequence: TGTGCCAGCAGTGAAGCTCGGCGACGAGTTCAAAAACTGTTTTTT. V and J are TRBV2 and TRBJ1-4; D not certain. The germline gives CDR1 SNHLY, CDR2 FYNNEI. V dropped 0 bases and J dropped 9 bases, with 14 bases sitting between them. This CDR3 is 15 amino acids long.

CDR3 DNA sequence: TGTGCCAGCAGCTTCTCAGCGGGAGGTGGGGAGACCCAGTACTTC. It translates to CASSFSAGGGETQYF. This sequence joins TRBV5-4 and TRBJ2-5; TRBD2 matches at 9 bases. V lost 2 bases and J lost 5; bases outside the gene matches: 7. Germline lookup yields CDR1 SGHNT and CDR2 YYREEE (reference sequence). This CDR3 is built from 15 residues.

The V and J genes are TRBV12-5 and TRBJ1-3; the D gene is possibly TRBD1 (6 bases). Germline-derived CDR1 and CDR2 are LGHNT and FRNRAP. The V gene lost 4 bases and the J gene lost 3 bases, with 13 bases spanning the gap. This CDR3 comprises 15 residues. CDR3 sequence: CASGSPTGDGNTIYF. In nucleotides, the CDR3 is TGTGCTAGTGGTTCCCCGACAGGAGATGGAAACACCATATATTTT.

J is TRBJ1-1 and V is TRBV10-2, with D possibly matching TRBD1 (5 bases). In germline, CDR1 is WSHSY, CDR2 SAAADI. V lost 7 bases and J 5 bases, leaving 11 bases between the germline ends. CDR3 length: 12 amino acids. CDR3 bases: TGCGCCAGCACCGATTGGGGGACTGAAGCTTTCTTT. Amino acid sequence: CASTDWGTEAFF.

CDR3 sequence reads: CASVRETGTSNQPQHF. CDR3 nucleotide sequence: TGTGCCAGTGTCCGGGAAACAGGGACTAGCAATCAGCCCCAGCATTTT. The chain combines TRBV2 with TRBJ1-5; D may be TRBD1 (6 bases). Germline lookup yields CDR1 SNHLY and CDR2 FYNNEI. Trimming cost V 9 bases and J 0 bases, with 18 bases left between them. The CDR3 has 16 amino acids.

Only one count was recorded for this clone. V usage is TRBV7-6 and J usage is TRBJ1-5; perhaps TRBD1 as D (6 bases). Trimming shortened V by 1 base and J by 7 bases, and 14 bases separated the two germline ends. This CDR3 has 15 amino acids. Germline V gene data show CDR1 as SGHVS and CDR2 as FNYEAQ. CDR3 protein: CASSLGRTEGQPQHF. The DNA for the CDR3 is TGTGCCAGCAGCTTAGGACGGACAGAGGGCCAGCCCCAGCATTTT.

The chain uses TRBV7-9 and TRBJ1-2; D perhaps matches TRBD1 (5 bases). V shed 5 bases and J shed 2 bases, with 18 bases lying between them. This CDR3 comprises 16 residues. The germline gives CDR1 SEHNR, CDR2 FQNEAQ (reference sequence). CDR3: CASSKSGVSANYGYTF. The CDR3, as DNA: TGTGCCAGCAGCAAGTCGGGGGTCTCGGCGAACTATGGCTACACCTTC.

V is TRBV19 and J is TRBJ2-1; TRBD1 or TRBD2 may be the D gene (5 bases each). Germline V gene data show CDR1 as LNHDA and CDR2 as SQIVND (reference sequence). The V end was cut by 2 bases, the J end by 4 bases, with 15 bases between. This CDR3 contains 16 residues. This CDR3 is CASSIRGGGGYNEQFF. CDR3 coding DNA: TGTGCCAGTAGTATACGGGGCGGAGGAGGATACAATGAGCAGTTCTTC.

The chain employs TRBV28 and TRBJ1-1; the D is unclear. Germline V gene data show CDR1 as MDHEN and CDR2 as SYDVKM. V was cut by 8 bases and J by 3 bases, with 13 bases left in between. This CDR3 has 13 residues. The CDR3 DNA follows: TGTGCCAGCTCTACAAGGTGGGACACTGAAGCTTTCTTT. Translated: CASSTRWDTEAFF.